This TCR beta chain was sequenced for a study of glioma-infiltrating T cells. General study findings and limits: Tissue-blood divergence was below expectation in non-neoplastic patients, above in gliomas.

The iRepertoire nested amplicon-rescue multiplex PCR amplified TCR alpha and beta CDR3s from RNA. TCRdb used MiXCR to reprocess the multiplex PCR reads, holding one entry per CDR3 protein. The sample comprises about 89,000 distinct CDR3 sequences, roughly 23% of which are singletons, and more than 6.5% rests with the top ten. The CDR3 contains 15 residues. The trim removed 4 bases at V and 4 bases at J, leaving 6 bases unmatched. CDR1 and CDR2 from the germline V gene are SEHNR and FQNEAQ (reference sequence). This clonotype was seen ten or more times. Antigen specificity is unknown. This TCR derives from a human donor with low-grade glioma or glioblastoma, undergoing nonglioma brain surgery, or in good health (not recorded which). V gene TRBV7-9 combines with J gene TRBJ1-4; 7 positions match TRBD1. The sample taken for sequencing was glioma tissue, nonneoplastic brain tissue, or PBMCs (not recorded which). The CDR3 reads CASSSWTGLNEKLFF. The CDR3 DNA sequence: TGTGCCAGCAGCTCCTGGACAGGCCTTAATGAAAAACTGTTTTTT.